Listed below are T cell receptor beta chains from one sample, sequenced in a study of blood T cell repertoires in COVID-19. This table comes from immunoSEQ multiplex PCR, and its TCRdb copy is limited to in-frame clones, with some not included. This table holds over 45,000 clones, about four fifths found once. Sample: peripheral blood. These receptors were taken from a woman of 80 years or more with acute or convalescent COVID-19. Both conserved end residues are part of each CDR3. The D gene is left open where the match is weak. For some rows the clone size is stated as once, few or many, or as a class when expanded; others skip it.

>.|.|TRBV9|TRBJ2-1
CASSPRTAYNEQFF
TGTGCCAGCAGCCCAAGGACTGCCTACAATGAGCAGTTCTTC
>TRBD1|.|TRBV7-2|TRBJ2-2
CASSNRQGYTGELFF
TGTGCCAGCAGCAACCGACAGGGCTACACCGGGGAGCTGTTTTTT
>TRBD1|.|TRBV11-2|TRBJ2-1
CASSLRGTGGTDEQFF
TGTGCCAGCAGCTTAAGAGGGACAGGGGGTACCGATGAGCAGTTCTTC
>TRBD1|few|TRBV5-4|TRBJ1-1
CASSLPTGGNTEAFF
TGTGCCAGCAGCCTTCCGACAGGGGGGAACACTGAAGCTTTCTTT
>TRBD1|.|TRBV15|TRBJ1-2
CATTSAARQGGYTF
TGTGCCACCACCTCGGCGGCCCGACAGGGAGGCTACACCTTC
>TRBD1|.|TRBV5-6|TRBJ1-2
CASSRTGMGYGYTF
TGTGCCAGCAGCCGGACAGGGATGGGATATGGCTACACCTTC
>.|medium-sized|TRBV18|TRBJ1-1
CASSLGGDTEAFF
TGTGCCAGCTCACTCGGGGGAGACACTGAAGCTTTCTTT
>.|.|TRBV3-1/TRBV3-2|TRBJ2-2
CASSRTGTGGELFF
TGTGCCAGCAGCCGCACGGGAACCGGCGGGGAGCTGTTTTTT
>.|.|TRBV28|TRBJ1-5
CASSFGAGHQPQHF
TGTGCCAGCAGTTTTGGGGCAGGGCATCAGCCCCAGCATTTT
>TRBD2|.|TRBV30|TRBJ2-1
CAQGGLAGGHEQFF
TGTGCTCAAGGAGGGCTAGCGGGAGGCCATGAGCAGTTCTTC
>TRBD1|once|TRBV19|TRBJ1-1
CASSPRTGAEAFF
TGTGCCAGTAGTCCCAGGACAGGGGCTGAAGCTTTCTTT
>TRBD2|.|TRBV5-5|TRBJ2-1
CASSLLAGNEQFF
TGTGCCAGCAGCTTGCTAGCGGGCAATGAGCAGTTCTTC
>.|.|TRBV12-3/TRBV12-4|TRBJ2-7
CASTKELYEQYF
TGTGCCAGCACTAAAGAACTCTACGAGCAGTACTTC
>TRBD2|once|TRBV4-1|TRBJ2-5
CASSQAYAGGNQETQYF
TGCGCCAGCAGCCAAGCATATGCGGGGGGCAACCAAGAGACCCAGTACTTC
>.|.|TRBV30|TRBJ1-1
CAWNRGAIARTEAFF
TGTGCCTGGAACCGGGGGGCCATTGCTCGCACTGAAGCTTTCTTT
>TRBD2|.|TRBV4-1|TRBJ2-5
CASSLGTSGSRETQYF
TGCGCCAGCAGCCTCGGGACTAGCGGGAGTCGGGAGACCCAGTACTTC
>.|.|TRBV10-3|TRBJ1-1
CAISEGADRNTEAFF
TGTGCCATCAGTGAGGGGGCAGATAGAAACACTGAAGCTTTCTTT
>.|.|TRBV11-1|TRBJ2-5
CASSLVQGQETQYF
TGTGCCAGCAGCTTAGTCCAGGGGCAAGAGACCCAGTACTTC